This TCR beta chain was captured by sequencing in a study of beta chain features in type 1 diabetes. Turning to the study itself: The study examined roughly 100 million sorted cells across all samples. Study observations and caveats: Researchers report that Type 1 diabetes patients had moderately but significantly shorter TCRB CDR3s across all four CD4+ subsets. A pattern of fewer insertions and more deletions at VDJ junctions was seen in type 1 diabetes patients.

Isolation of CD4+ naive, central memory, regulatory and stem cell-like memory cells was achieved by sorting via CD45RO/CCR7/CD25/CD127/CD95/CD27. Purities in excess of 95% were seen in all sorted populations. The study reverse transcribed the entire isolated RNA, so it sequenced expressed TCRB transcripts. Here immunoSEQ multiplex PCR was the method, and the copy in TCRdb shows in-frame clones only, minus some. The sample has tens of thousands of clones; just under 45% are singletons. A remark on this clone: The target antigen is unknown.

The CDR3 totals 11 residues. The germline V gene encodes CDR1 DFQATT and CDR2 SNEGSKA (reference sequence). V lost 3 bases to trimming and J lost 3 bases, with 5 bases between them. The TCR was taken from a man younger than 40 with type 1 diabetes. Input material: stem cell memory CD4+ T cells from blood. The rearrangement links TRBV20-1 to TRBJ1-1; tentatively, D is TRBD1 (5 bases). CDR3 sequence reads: CSARGHTEAFF. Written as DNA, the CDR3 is TGCAGTGCTAGGGGGCACACTGAAGCTTTCTTT.